Given below is one TCR beta chain in context. The antigen is not known. The sample belongs to a study of OX40 agonist ivuxolimab in advanced cancers. Study overall: The patients received ivuxolimab by intravenous route every 2 weeks at 0.01 to 10 mg/kg. The study's findings and limits: Undetermined was the antigen specificity of the expanded peripheral T cells.

The table came from immunoSEQ multiplex PCR; TCRdb's copy has only in-frame clones and leaves some out. This sample carries approximately 90,000 clones, around 90% of them seen once, and the ten largest clones take around 2.7%. The input for sequencing was CD4+ or CD8+ T cells sorted from blood, taken in a trial of the OX40 agonist ivuxolimab. The source of this sequence is an adult with an advanced solid tumor such as melanoma, head and neck, liver or kidney cancer.

CDR3 protein: CASSTDGYGYTF. CDR3 coding DNA: TGTGCCAGCAGCACAGACGGCTATGGCTACACCTTC. This chain uses TRBV5-4 with TRBJ1-2, with D hard to call. The CDR3 is 12 residues long. Trimming stripped 4 bases from V and 4 bases from J, with 8 bases between. Germline V CDR1 and CDR2: SGHNT, YYREEE (reference sequence).